This T cell receptor (beta chain) was found in a study of radiotherapy plus CTLA-4 blockade in lung cancer. Background on the study: Objective responses emerged in over 15% of patients, and 31% attained disease control. General study findings and limits: There was expansion of tumor-derived TCR clones in blood after radiotherapy plus ipilimumab. Together with interferon-beta, which increased in serum after radiation, early dynamic changes in blood T cell clones were reportedly the best predictors of response.

Worth noting for this clone: The target antigen is unknown.

Measured with immunoSEQ multiplex PCR; TCRdb has only the in-frame clones, and not every one. The sample has about 64,000 clones; approximately 70% are singletons. The clonotype was recovered from a human donor with non-small cell lung cancer whose response to radiotherapy plus ipilimumab could not be evaluated. The material sequenced was peripheral blood, taken from a patient treated with radiotherapy plus ipilimumab.

CDR3 coding DNA: TGTGCCAGCAGCCAAGGGGCGGCTCGCCTCTACGAGCAGTACTTC. It is translated as CASSQGAARLYEQYF. The chain employs TRBV7-9 and TRBJ2-7; D is possibly TRBD1 (5 bases). Germline CDR1 SEHNR, CDR2 FQNEAQ (reference sequence). The CDR3 is 15 residues long. With 5 bases removed from V and 3 bases from J, the gap between germline ends came to 17 bases. The whole variable domain, filled in from reference TRBV7-9 and TRBJ2-7, reads DTGVSQNPRHKITKRGQNVTFRCDPISEHNRLYWYRQTLGQGPEFLTYFQNEAQLEKSRLLSDRFSAERPKGSFSTLEIQRTEQGDSAMYLCASSQGAARLYEQYFGPGTRLTVT.